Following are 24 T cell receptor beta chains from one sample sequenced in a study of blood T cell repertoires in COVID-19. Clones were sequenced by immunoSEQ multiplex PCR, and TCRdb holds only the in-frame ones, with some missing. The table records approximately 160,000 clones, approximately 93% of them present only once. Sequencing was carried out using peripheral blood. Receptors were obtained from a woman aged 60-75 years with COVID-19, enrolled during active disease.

The CDR3 DNA is TGTGCCAGCAGCGTAGCTGCTTCAGGGTCGGGGAACACTGAAGCTTTCTTT. It is translated as CASSVAASGSGNTEAFF. The V and J genes are TRBV9 and TRBJ1-1, with a possible D match to TRBD1 (5 bases). Trimming cost V 0 bases and J 1 base, with 16 bases left between them. The CDR3 covers 17 residues. Germline CDR1 and CDR2: SGDLS and YYNGEE.

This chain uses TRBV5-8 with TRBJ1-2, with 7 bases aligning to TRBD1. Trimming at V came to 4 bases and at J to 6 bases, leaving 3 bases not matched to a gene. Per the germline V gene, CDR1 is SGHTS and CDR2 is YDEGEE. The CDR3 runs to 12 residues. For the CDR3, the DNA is TGTGCCAGCAGCATGACAGGGCATGGCTACACCTTC. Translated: CASSMTGHGYTF.

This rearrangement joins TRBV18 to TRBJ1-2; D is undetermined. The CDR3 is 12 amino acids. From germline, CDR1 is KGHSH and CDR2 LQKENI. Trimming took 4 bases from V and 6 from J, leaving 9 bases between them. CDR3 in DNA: TGTGCCAGCTCACGCGGGTCGCATGGCTACACCTTC. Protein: CASSRGSHGYTF.

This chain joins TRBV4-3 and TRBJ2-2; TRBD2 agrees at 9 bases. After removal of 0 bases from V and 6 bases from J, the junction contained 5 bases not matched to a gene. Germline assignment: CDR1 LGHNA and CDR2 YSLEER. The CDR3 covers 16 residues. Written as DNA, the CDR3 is TGCGCCAGCAGCCAAGATTCTTTAGCGGGGGCCGGGGAGCTGTTTTTT. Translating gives CASSQDSLAGAGELFF.

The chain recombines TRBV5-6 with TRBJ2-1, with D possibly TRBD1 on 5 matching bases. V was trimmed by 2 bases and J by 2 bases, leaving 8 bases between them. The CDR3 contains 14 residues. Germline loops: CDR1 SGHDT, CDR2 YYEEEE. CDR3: CASSFGRAYNEQFF. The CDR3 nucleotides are TGTGCCAGCAGCTTCGGCAGGGCCTACAATGAGCAGTTCTTC. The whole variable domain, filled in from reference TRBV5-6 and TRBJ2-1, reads DAGVTQSPTHLIKTRGQQVTLRCSPKSGHDTVSWYQQALGQGPQFIFQYYEEEERQRGNFPDRFSGHQFPNYSSELNVNALLLGDSALYLCASSFGRAYNEQFFGPGTRLTVL.

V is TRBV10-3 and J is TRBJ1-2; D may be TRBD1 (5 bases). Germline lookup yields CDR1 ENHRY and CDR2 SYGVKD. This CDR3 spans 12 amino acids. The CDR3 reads CASREGDYGYTF. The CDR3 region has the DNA TGTGCGAGCAGGGAGGGAGACTATGGCTACACCTTC.

In DNA form, the CDR3 reads TGTGCCAGCAGCTATACCGCTGCAGGGGGTGTTGGAGCTTTCTTT. Translating gives CASSYTAAGGVGAFF. This sequence joins TRBV5-5 and TRBJ1-1; TRBD1 aligns across 7 bases. Trimming cost V 3 bases and J 10 bases; bases outside gene matches: 15. Germline loops: CDR1 SGHKS, CDR2 YYEKEE (reference sequence). The CDR3 spans 15 residues.

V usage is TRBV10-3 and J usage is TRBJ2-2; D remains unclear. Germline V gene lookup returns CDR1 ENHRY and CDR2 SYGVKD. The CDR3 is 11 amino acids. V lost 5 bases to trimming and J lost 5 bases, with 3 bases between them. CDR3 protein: CAISSTGELFF. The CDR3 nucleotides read TGTGCCATCAGTTCTACCGGGGAGCTGTTTTTT.

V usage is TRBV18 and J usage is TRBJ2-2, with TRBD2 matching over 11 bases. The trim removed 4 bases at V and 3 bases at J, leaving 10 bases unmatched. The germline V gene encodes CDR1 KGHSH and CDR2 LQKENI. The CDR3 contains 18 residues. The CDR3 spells CASSLKLAGVVDTGELFF. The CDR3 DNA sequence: TGTGCCAGCTCACTGAAACTAGCGGGGGTCGTTGACACCGGGGAGCTGTTTTTT.

The CDR3 spells CASSLSDRFVEKLFF. The CDR3 DNA follows: TGTGCCAGTAGTCTCTCAGACAGATTTGTTGAAAAACTGTTTTTT. The genes are TRBV19 and TRBJ1-4; possibly TRBD1 for D (5 bases). This CDR3 has 15 residues. CDR1 and CDR2 (germline): LNHDA, SQIVND (reference sequence). The V end lost 5 bases, the J end lost 7 bases, and 17 bases lay between the germline ends. Full variable domain (missing parts from reference TRBV19 and TRBJ1-4): DGGITQSPKYLFRKEGQNVTLSCEQNLNHDAMYWYRQDPGQGLRLIYYSQIVNDFQKGDIAEGYSVSREKKESFPLTVTSAQKNPTAFYLCASSLSDRFVEKLFFGSGTQLSVL.

CDR3 sequence (DNA): TGCAGTGCTAGTCGGGGGGGTGGTTACAATGAGCAGTTCTTC. Its protein is CSASRGGGYNEQFF. The chain recombines TRBV20-1 with TRBJ2-1; 8 bases fit TRBD2. Germline V gene sequence: CDR1 DFQATT, CDR2 SNEGSKA (reference sequence). The CDR3 loop spans 14 amino acids. J gave up 4 bases and V 3 bases, and 5 bases lay outside the gene matches.

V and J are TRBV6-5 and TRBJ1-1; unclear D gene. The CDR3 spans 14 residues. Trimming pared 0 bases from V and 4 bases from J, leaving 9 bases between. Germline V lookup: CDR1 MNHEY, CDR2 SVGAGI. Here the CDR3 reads CASSYSRGATEAFF. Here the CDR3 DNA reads TGTGCCAGCAGTTACTCCCGGGGTGCCACTGAAGCTTTCTTT.

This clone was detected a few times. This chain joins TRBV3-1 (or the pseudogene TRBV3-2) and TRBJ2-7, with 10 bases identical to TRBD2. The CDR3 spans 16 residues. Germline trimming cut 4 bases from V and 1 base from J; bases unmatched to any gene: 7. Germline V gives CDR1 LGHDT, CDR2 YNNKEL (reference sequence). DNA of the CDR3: TGTGCCAGCAGCCTTCTCCTAGCGGGGGATTCCTACGAGCAGTACTTC. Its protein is CASSLLLAGDSYEQYF.

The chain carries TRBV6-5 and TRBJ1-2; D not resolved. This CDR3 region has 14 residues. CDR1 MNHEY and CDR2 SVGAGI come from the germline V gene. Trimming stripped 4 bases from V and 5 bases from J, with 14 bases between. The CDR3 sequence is CASSSSGILYGYTF. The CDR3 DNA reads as TGTGCCAGCAGTTCCTCCGGGATCCTTTATGGCTACACCTTC.

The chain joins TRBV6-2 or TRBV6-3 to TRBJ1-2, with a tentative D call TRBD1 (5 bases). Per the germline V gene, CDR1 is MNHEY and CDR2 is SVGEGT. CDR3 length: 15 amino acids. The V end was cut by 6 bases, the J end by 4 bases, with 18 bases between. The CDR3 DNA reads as TGTGCCAGCAGCTCAGGGCCTGCTTTAATCTATGGCTACACCTTC. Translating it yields CASSSGPALIYGYTF.

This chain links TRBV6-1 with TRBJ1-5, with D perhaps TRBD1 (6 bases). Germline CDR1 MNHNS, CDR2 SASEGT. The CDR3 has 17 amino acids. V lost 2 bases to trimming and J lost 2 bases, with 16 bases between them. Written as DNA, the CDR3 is TGTGCCAGCAGTGAAAGGCAGGGGAGGGTAGGCAATCAGCCCCAGCATTTT. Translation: CASSERQGRVGNQPQHF.

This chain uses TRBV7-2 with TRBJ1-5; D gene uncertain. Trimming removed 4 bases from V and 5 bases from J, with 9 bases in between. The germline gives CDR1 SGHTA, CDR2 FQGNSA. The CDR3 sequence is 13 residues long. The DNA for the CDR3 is TGTGCCAGCAGCTCCCTACGGGATCAGCCCCAGCATTTT. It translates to CASSSLRDQPQHF.

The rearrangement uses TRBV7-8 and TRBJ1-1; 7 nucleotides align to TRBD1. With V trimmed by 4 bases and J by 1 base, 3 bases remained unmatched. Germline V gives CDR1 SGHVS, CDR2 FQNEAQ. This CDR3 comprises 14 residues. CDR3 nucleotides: TGTGCCAGCAGCTCACAGGGGTGGAACACTGAAGCTTTCTTT. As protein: CASSSQGWNTEAFF.

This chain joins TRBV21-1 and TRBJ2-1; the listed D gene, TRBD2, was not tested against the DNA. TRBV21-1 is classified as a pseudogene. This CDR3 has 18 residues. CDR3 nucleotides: TGTGCCAGCAGCAAAGTGGGGACTAGCGGGGGGACTTACAATGAGCAGTTCTTC. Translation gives CASSKVGTSGGTYNEQFF.

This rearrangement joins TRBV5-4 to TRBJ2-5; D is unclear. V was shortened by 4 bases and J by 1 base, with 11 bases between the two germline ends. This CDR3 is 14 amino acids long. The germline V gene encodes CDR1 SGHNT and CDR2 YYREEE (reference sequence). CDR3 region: CASSVDRVQETQYF. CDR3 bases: TGTGCCAGCAGCGTCGATCGGGTCCAAGAGACCCAGTACTTC. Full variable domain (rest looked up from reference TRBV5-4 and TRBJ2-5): ETGVTQSPTHLIKTRGQQVTLRCSSQSGHNTVSWYQQALGQGPQFIFQYYREEENGRGNFPPRFSGLQFPNYSSELNVNALELDDSALYLCASSVDRVQETQYFGPGTRLLVL.

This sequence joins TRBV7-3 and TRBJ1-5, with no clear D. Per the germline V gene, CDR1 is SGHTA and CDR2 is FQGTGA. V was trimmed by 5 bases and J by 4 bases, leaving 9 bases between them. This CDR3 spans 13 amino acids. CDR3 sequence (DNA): TGTGCCAGCAGCCCGGGTCAAAATCAGCCCCAGCATTTT. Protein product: CASSPGQNQPQHF.

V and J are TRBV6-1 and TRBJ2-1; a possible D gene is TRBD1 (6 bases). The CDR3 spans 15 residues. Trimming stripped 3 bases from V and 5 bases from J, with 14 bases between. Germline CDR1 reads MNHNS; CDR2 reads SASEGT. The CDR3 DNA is TGTGCCAGCAGTGATTCAAACAGGGTCCACAATGAGCAGTTCTTC. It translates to CASSDSNRVHNEQFF.

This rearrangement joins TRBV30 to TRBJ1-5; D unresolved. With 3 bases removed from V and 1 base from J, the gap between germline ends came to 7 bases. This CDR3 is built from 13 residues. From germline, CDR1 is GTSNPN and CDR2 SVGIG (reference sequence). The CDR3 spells CAWSSGSNQPQHF. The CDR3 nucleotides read TGTGCCTGGAGCTCGGGGAGCAATCAGCCCCAGCATTTT.

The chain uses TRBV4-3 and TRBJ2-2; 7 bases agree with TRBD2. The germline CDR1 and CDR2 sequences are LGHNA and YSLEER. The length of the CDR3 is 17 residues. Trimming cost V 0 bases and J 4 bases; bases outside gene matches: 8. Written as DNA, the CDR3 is TGCGCCAGCAGCCAAGACTGGGACTATCGGGGCACCGGGGAGCTGTTTTTT. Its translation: CASSQDWDYRGTGELFF.